The subject of this entry is one TCR beta chain. As yet, its antigen is unknown. Germline CDR1 is SGHNT and CDR2 is YYREEE (reference sequence). The length of the CDR3 is 16 residues. This entry is derived from a study of monozygotic twins with inflammatory bowel disease. Investigators pulled total RNA out of whole blood and did not sort T cells. Study-level points and caveats: Repertoire similarity did not differ between concordant and discordant twins, possibly owing to limited power.

Eight separate reactions per sample served to make cDNA. TCRdb reprocessed the 5' RACE reads, keeping one entry per CDR3 protein, no DNA. Its clone listing holds 150,000 to 200,000 distinct CDR3 sequences. The receptor was isolated from a human donor with ulcerative colitis or Crohn's disease, or a healthy co-twin of an affected twin (not recorded which). This chain links TRBV5-4 with TRBJ1-1; as DNA is missing, the TRBD1 call by TCRdb cannot be tested. The specimen was blood. The CDR3 loop reads CASSLLGTGRDTEAFF.